One and the same sample provided the 2 T cell receptor beta chains below, sequenced in a study of T cell clonality in common variable immunodeficiency. Sequencing used immunoSEQ multiplex PCR; TCRdb keeps in-frame clones, though not all of them. Listed for the sample are approximately 75,000 clones, none seen a single time. The sample comprised peripheral blood mononuclear cells. The receptors stem from a person aged 18-70 years in good health.

This clone was seen at least ten times. The CDR3 bases that were read are TGTGCCAGCGCTTCACAGGGCAATCAGCCC. It is translated as CASASQGNQP. The entire CDR3 sequence reads CASASQGNQPQHF. This chain uses TRBV2 with TRBJ1-5, with TRBD1 as a possible D gene (5 bases). The read stops 3 residues short of the end of the CDR3; the missing end is completed from the germline J gene. CDR1 is SNHLY, CDR2 FYNNEI, per germline. The V end was cut by 8 bases, the J end by 2 bases, with 10 bases between. The CDR3 loop spans 13 amino acids.

This clone was seen repeatedly, ten times or more. The CDR3 is cut off 3 residues early in the read; its end comes from the germline J gene. The chain is built from TRBV7-9 and TRBJ2-7; TRBD1 might be the D (6 bases). The CDR3 sequence is 13 residues long. Between the trimmed V and J ends, which lost 4 bases and 2 bases, there was a span of 9 bases. The germline CDR1 and CDR2 sequences are SEHNR and FQNEAQ (reference sequence). The part of the CDR3 DNA that was read is TGTGCCAGCAGCTCATGGACAGCCTACGAG. It yields the protein CASSSWTAYE. The whole CDR3 region reads CASSSWTAYEQYF.